The clone carrying this T cell receptor (beta chain) was recorded many times. The antigen remains undetermined. Amplification of TCR beta CDR3 regions used RNA transcripts. The authors performed first-round RT-PCR with HTBI primers and then a second-round multiplex PCR. TCRdb called the multiplex PCR reads again in MiXCR, with one record for every CDR3 protein. In the table there are around 400,000 distinct CDR3 sequences, around 20% of which are singletons. Fresh peripheral blood, 10 ml, was the PBMC source. The data are from a study of Graves' ophthalmopathy and Graves' hyperthyroidism. Overall study context: Upon initial diagnosis and before any treatment, peripheral blood was collected.

CDR3 length: 13 residues. Germline V lookup: CDR1 SGHVS, CDR2 FQNEAQ. V lost 5 bases and J 2 bases, leaving 9 bases between the germline ends. The study, taken as a whole, reports: Its predictions of ophthalmopathy progression gave the model roughly 71% sensitivity and 72% to 75% specificity. Blood samples also showed most expanded thyroid clonotypes exceeding 0.001 frequency.

The source of this sequence is a woman aged 18-29 years with stable Graves' hyperthyroidism. The sequencing input was peripheral blood. This chain joins TRBV7-8 and TRBJ2-5, with unresolved D. CDR3 region: CASSLTHQETQYF. CDR3 DNA: TGTGCCAGCAGCCTCACGCATCAAGAGACCCAGTACTTC.